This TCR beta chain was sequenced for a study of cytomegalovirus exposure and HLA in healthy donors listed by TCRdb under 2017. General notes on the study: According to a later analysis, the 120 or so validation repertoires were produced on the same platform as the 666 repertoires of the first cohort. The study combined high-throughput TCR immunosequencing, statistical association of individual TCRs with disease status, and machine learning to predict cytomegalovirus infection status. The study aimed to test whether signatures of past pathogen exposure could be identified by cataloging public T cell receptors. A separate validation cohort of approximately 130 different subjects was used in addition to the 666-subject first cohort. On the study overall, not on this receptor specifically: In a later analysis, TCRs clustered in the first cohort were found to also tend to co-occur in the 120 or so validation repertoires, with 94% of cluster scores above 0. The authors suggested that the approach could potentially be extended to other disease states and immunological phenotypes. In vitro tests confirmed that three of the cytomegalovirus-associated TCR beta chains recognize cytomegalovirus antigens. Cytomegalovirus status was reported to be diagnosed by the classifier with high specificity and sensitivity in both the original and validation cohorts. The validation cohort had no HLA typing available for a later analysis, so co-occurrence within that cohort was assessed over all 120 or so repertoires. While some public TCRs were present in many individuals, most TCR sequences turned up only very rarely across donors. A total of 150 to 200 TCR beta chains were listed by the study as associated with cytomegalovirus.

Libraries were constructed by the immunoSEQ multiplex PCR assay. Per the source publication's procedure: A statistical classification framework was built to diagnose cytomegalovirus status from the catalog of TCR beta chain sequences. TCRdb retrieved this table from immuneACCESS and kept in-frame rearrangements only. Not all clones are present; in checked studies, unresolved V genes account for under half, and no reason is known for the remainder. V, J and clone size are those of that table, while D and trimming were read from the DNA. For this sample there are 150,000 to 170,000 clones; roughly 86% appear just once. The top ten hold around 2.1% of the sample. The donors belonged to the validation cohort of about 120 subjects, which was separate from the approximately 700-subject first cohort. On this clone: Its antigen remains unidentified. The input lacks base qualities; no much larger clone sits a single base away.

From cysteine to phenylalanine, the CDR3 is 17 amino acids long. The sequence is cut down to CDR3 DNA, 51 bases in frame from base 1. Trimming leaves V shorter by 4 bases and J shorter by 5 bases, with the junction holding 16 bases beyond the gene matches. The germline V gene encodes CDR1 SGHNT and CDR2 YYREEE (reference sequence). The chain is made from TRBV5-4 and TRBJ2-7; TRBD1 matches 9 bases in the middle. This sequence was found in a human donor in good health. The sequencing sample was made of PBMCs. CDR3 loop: CASSPGGRGGQGNEQYF. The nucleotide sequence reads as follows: TGTGCCAGCAGCCCGGGCGGGCGGGGTGGACAGGGGAACGAGCAGTACTTC.